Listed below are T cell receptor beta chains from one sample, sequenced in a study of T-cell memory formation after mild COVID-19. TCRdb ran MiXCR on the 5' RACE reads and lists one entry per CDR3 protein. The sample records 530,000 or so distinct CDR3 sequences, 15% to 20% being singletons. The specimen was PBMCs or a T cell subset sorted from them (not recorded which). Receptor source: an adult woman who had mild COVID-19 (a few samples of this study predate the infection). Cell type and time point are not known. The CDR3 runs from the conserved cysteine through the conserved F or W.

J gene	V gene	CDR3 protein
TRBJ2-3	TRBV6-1	CATNPGDGDTQYF
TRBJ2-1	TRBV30	CAWSLAGTAISF
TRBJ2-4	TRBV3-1	CASSQDLRNIQYF
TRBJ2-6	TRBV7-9	CASSMVRLQGSISGANVLTF
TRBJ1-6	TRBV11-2	CASGRLGGNSPLHF
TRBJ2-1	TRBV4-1	CASSQVAENEQFF
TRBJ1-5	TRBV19	CASSMGGQVRSAQHF
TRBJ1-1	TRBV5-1	CASSAVDRLTTEAFF
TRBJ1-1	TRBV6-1	CASSLHGEEEAFF
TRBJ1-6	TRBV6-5	CASKTLQGTDSPLHF
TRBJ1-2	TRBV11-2	CASSLVGQRGGYTF
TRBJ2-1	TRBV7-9	CASSLGQGTQFF
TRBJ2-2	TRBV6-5	CASSYWWGNTGELFF